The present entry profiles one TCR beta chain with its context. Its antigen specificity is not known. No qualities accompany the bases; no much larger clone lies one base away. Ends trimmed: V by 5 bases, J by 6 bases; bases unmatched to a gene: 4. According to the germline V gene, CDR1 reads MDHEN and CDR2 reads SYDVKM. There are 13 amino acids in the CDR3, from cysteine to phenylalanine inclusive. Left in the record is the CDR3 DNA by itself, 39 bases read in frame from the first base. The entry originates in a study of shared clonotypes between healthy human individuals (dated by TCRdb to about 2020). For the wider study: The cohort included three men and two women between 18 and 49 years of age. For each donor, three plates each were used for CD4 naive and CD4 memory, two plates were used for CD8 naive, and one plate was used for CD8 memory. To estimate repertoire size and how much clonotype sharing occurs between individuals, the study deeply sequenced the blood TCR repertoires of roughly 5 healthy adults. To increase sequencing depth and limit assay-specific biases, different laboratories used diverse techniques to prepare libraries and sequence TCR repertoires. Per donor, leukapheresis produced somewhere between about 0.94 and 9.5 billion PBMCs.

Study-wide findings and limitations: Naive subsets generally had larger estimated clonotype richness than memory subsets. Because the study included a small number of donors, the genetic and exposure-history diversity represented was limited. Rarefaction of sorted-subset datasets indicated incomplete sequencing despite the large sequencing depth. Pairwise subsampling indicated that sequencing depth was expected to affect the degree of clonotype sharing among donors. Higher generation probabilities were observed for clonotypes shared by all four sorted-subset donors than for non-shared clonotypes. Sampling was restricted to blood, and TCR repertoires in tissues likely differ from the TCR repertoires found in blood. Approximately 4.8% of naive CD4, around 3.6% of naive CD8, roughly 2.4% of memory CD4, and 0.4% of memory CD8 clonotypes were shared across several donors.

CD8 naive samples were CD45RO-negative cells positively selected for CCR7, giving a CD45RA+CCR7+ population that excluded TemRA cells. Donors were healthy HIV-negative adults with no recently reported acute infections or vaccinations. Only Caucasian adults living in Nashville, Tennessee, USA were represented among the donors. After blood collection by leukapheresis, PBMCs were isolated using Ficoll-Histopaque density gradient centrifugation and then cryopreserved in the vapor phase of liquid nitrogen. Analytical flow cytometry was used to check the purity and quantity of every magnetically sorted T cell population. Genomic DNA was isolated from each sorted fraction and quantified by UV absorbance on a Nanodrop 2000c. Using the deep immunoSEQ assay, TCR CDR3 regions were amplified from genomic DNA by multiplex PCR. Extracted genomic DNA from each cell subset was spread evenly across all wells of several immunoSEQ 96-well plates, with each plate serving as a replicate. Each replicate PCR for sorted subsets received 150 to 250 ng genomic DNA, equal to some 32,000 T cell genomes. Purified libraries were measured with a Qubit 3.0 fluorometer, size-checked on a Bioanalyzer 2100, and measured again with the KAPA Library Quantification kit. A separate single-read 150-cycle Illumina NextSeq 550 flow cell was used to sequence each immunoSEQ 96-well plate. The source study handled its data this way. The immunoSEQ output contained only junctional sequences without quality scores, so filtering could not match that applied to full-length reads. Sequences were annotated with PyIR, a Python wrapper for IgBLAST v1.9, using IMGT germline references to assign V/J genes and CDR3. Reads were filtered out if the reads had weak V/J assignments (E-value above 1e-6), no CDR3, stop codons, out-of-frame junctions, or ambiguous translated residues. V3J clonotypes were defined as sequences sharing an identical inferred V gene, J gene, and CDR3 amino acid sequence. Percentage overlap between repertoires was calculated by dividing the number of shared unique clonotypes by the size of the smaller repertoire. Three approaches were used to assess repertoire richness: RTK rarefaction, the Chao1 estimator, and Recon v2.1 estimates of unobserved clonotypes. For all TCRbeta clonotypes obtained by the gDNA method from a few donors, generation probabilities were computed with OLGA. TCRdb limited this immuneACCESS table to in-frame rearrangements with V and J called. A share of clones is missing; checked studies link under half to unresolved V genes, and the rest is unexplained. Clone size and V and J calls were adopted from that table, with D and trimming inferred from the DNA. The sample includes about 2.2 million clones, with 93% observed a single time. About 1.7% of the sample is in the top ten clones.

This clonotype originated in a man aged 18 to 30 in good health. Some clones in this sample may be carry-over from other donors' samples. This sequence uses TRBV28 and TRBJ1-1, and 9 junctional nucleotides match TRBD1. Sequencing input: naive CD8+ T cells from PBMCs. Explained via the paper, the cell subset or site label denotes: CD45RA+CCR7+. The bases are TGTGCCAGCAGTAACAGGGGGCACGCTGAAGCTTTCTTT. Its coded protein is CASSNRGHAEAFF.